This T cell receptor beta chain appears in the sequencing data of a study of blood T cell repertoires in COVID-19. Losses at the gene ends were 4 bases for V and 2 bases for J; bases not matched to a gene: 7. This CDR3 has 16 residues. Germline V gene data show CDR1 as SGHKS and CDR2 as YYEKEE (reference sequence). Sequencing used immunoSEQ multiplex PCR; TCRdb keeps in-frame clones, though not all of them. The sample has around 380,000 clones, 70% to 85% seen once. The sample consisted of peripheral blood. The chain couples TRBV5-5 to TRBJ1-3; 9 nucleotides line up with TRBD1. This TCR was recovered from a human donor with acute or convalescent COVID-19. The donor label of this sample is uncertain. CDR3 loop: CASSIIGTGTGNTIYF. The CDR3 DNA sequence: TGTGCCAGCAGCATAATAGGGACAGGGACTGGAAACACCATATATTTT.